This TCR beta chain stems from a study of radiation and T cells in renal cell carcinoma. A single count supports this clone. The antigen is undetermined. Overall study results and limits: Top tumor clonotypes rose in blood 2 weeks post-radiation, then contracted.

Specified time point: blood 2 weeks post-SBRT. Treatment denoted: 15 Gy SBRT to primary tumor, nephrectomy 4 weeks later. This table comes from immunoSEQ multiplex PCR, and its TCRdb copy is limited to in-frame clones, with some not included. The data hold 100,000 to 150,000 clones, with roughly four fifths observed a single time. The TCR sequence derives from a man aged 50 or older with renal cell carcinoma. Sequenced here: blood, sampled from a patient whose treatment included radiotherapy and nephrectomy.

The CDR3 nucleotides are TGTGCCAGCAGTGCGCGGGCTACTACTGACGAGCAGTACTTC. Protein product: CASSARATTDEQYF. The rearrangement links TRBV16 to TRBJ2-7; tentative D call: TRBD2 (5 bases). Trimming took off 6 bases at V and 5 bases at J, with 17 bases between the two ends. This CDR3 spans 14 amino acids. Germline V gene lookup returns CDR1 KGHSY and CDR2 FQNENV.